The clone carrying this TCR beta chain showed up just a few times. Seattle's enrolled individuals joined amid active infection and were then monitored longitudinally. The data derive from a study of blood T cell repertoires in COVID-19. Across the whole study: Researchers got acute and convalescent COVID-19 samples from the United States, Italy and Spain. T cells, B-cell-depleted T cells, or PBMCs supplied cDNA or gDNA.

Authors' processing steps: Researchers report that nucleated cell counts were estimated from reference gene primer amplification. Assay used: immunoSEQ multiplex PCR; TCRdb lists only in-frame clones, some missing. The V and J calls and clone size come from that table; D and trimming were worked out from the DNA. The repertoire holds 65,000 to 95,000 clones, with around 82% as singletons. This TCR was sampled from a man aged 55-75 years with COVID-19, enrolled during active disease. The sequenced sample consisted of peripheral blood.

The CDR3 loop is CATSRDWGTGSYNEQFF. The CDR3 DNA is TGTGCCACCAGCAGAGATTGGGGAACGGGATCCTACAATGAGCAGTTCTTC. The V and J genes are TRBV15 and TRBJ2-1; maybe TRBD2 (5 bases). The germline gives CDR1 LNHNV, CDR2 YYDKDF (reference sequence). This CDR3 is built from 17 residues. V was clipped by 0 bases and J by 1 base, with 13 bases between them.